One and the same sample provided the 27 T cell receptor beta chains below, sequenced in a study of control samples from healthy donors and cancer patients. This table comes from immunoSEQ multiplex PCR, and its TCRdb copy is limited to in-frame clones, with some not included. The repertoire has 75,000 to 100,000 clones, roughly 92% of them found once; the top ten carry approximately 3%. Sequencing was done on a sample of blood. Receptor source: a human donor in good health. The donor label of this sample is uncertain.

This clone was counted a single time. The chain uses TRBV5-6 and TRBJ1-2, with no clear D. This CDR3 is 14 amino acids long. Between the trimmed V and J ends, which lost 0 bases and 5 bases, there was a span of 11 bases. CDR1 is SGHDT, CDR2 YYEEEE, per germline. The CDR3 DNA reads TGTGCCAGCAGCTTGGGAGCAGCCGGTTATGGCTACACCTTC. This gives the protein CASSLGAAGYGYTF.

This clone has a single count. V is TRBV12-3 or TRBV12-4 and J is TRBJ1-3; the D gene is possibly TRBD1 (6 bases). CDR3 length: 13 residues. With 7 bases removed from V and 1 base from J, the gap between germline ends came to 8 bases. In DNA, the CDR3 is TGTGCCAGCAAACAGGGTTCTGGAAACACCATATATTTT. Residues: CASKQGSGNTIYF.

This chain uses TRBV3-1 (or the pseudogene TRBV3-2) with TRBJ2-1; 9 nucleotides align to TRBD1. Trimming removed 1 base from V and 3 bases from J; junction bases left unmatched: 4. Per the germline V gene, CDR1 is LGHDT and CDR2 is YNNKEL (reference sequence). The CDR3 loop spans 16 amino acids. The CDR3 region has the DNA TGTGCCAGCAGCCAAGTAGGGACAGGGTACTACAATGAGCAGTTCTTC. This gives the protein CASSQVGTGYYNEQFF.

V usage is TRBV28 and J usage is TRBJ2-7; 7 bases are a match to TRBD1. The germline V gene encodes CDR1 MDHEN and CDR2 SYDVKM. V shed 6 bases and J 2 bases; nucleotides not matched to a gene: 7. This CDR3 comprises 14 residues. The CDR3 spells CASSRPGQAYEQYF. DNA for the CDR3: TGTGCCAGCAGCCGCCCAGGACAGGCCTACGAGCAGTACTTC. Together with reference TRBV28 and TRBJ2-7, the CDR3 gives the full variable domain: DVKVTQSSRYLVKRTGEKVFLECVQDMDHENMFWYRQDPGLGLRLIYFSYDVKMKEKGDIPEGYSVSREKKERFSLILESASTNQTSMYLCASSRPGQAYEQYFGPGTRLTVT.

The J gene is TRBJ2-1, the V gene TRBV19; D possibly corresponds to TRBD2 (6 bases). The CDR3 has 17 amino acids. The V end lost 3 bases, the J end lost 6 bases, and 21 bases lay between the germline ends. Germline loops: CDR1 LNHDA, CDR2 SQIVND (reference sequence). CDR3 sequence reads: CASSIAHLRGLTNEQFF. The CDR3 bases are TGTGCCAGTAGTATTGCCCACCTTCGGGGGTTGACCAATGAGCAGTTCTTC.

This clone was seen a single time. The chain carries TRBV11-2 and TRBJ1-2; the D gene is possibly TRBD1 (5 bases). Germline V CDR1 and CDR2: SGHAT, FQNNGV. V shed 5 bases and J shed 5 bases, with 12 bases lying between them. The CDR3 has 13 residues. CDR3 in DNA: TGTGCCAGCAGCCCGGGGCGGCGATATGGCTACACCTTC. Its translation is CASSPGRRYGYTF.

The gene calls are TRBV2 and TRBJ1-1, with D hard to call. Germline V gives CDR1 SNHLY, CDR2 FYNNEI. This CDR3 is 13 amino acids long. V shed 4 bases and J shed 2 bases, with 8 bases lying between them. The CDR3 loop is CASSARSNTEAFF. The CDR3 coding sequence is TGTGCCAGCAGTGCCCGCAGTAACACTGAAGCTTTCTTT.

The chain couples TRBV11-2 to TRBJ2-3; no clear D gene. Trimming removed 2 bases at V and 6 bases at J, with 6 bases between. The CDR3 has 12 amino acids. Germline V gene lookup returns CDR1 SGHAT and CDR2 FQNNGV. CDR3 residues: CASSLNRDTQYF. The CDR3 nucleotides read TGTGCCAGCAGCTTAAACCGGGATACGCAGTATTTT.

J is TRBJ2-1 and V is TRBV3-1 (or the pseudogene TRBV3-2), with 10 bases identical to TRBD2. J lost 2 bases, V lost 0 bases, and 4 bases had no gene match. The CDR3 is 17 amino acids. Germline CDR1 is LGHDT and CDR2 is YNNKEL (reference sequence). CDR3 protein: CASSQDPSGGAYNEQFF. Here the CDR3 DNA reads TGTGCCAGCAGCCAAGATCCGAGCGGGGGGGCCTACAATGAGCAGTTCTTC.

This chain links TRBV7-9 with TRBJ2-1; D may correspond to TRBD1 or TRBD2 (6 bases each). The ends were cut back, 2 bases at V and 9 bases at J, with 11 bases in the middle. CDR1 is SEHNR, CDR2 FQNEAQ, per germline (reference sequence). The CDR3 is made up of 13 amino acids. CDR3 sequence: CASSLRGDSEQFF. The CDR3 coding sequence is TGTGCCAGCAGCTTAAGGGGGGATAGTGAGCAGTTCTTC. The full variable domain, in which reference TRBV7-9 and TRBJ2-1 provide the parts outside the CDR3, is DTGVSQNPRHKITKRGQNVTFRCDPISEHNRLYWYRQTLGQGPEFLTYFQNEAQLEKSRLLSDRFSAERPKGSFSTLEIQRTEQGDSAMYLCASSLRGDSEQFFGPGTRLTVL.

J is TRBJ2-1 and V is TRBV5-1, with D uncertain. The CDR3 has 14 residues. Germline V gene sequence: CDR1 SGHRS, CDR2 YFSETQ. V was trimmed by 0 bases and J by 10 bases, leaving 14 bases between them. CDR3 sequence: CASSLVAGPREQFF. CDR3 DNA: TGCGCCAGCAGCTTGGTCGCAGGCCCAAGGGAGCAGTTCTTC.

V and J are TRBV9 and TRBJ1-6, with D unclear. CDR1 SGDLS and CDR2 YYNGEE come from the germline V gene. This CDR3 has 14 residues. V was clipped by 0 bases and J by 8 bases, with 9 bases between them. The chain's CDR3 is CASSVDFEDSPLHF. The CDR3 nucleotides read TGTGCCAGCAGCGTAGATTTTGAGGATTCACCCCTCCACTTT.

The rearrangement uses TRBV5-4 and TRBJ2-5; the match to TRBD2 covers 9 bases. This CDR3 comprises 17 residues. Trimming cost V 4 bases and J 5 bases; bases outside gene matches: 15. Per the germline V gene, CDR1 is SGHNT and CDR2 is YYREEE (reference sequence). The CDR3 region is CASSVGTSSQVRETQYF. CDR3 coding DNA: TGTGCCAGCAGCGTCGGGACTAGCTCCCAAGTGAGGGAGACCCAGTACTTC.

This clone was seen just once. V is TRBV24-1 and J is TRBJ2-5; D is perhaps TRBD1 (5 bases). V was cut by 3 bases and J by 3 bases, with 16 bases left in between. CDR1 and CDR2 (germline): KGHDR, SFDVKD. The CDR3 loop spans 16 amino acids. The CDR3 sequence: CATSDPQGRAKETQYF. In nucleotides, the CDR3 is TGTGCCACCAGTGATCCCCAGGGCAGGGCTAAAGAGACCCAGTACTTC.

The chain has TRBV28 and TRBJ1-3; D is unclear. V shed 2 bases and J shed 0 bases, with 8 bases lying between them. The CDR3 is made up of 15 amino acids. Per the germline V gene, CDR1 is MDHEN and CDR2 is SYDVKM. The DNA of the CDR3 is TGTGCCAGCAGTTTAAAGACGTACTCTGGAAACACCATATATTTT. Residues: CASSLKTYSGNTIYF.

In DNA form, the CDR3 reads TGCAGTGCTAGTTCAGGGGATTCACCCCTCCACTTT. This sequence encodes CSASSGDSPLHF. The chain combines TRBV20-1 with TRBJ1-6; D may be TRBD1 (6 bases). Per the germline V gene, CDR1 is DFQATT and CDR2 is SNEGSKA (reference sequence). V was cut by 3 bases and J by 8 bases, with 8 bases left in between. CDR3 length: 12 residues.

The rearrangement links TRBV11-2 to TRBJ2-1; no reliable D call. CDR3 length: 13 amino acids. The germline V gene has CDR1 SGHAT and CDR2 FQNNGV. Trimming left V 1 base short and J 9 bases short, with 10 bases between. For the CDR3, the DNA is TGTGCCAGCAGCTTAGTGGATGCCGGTGAGCAGTTCTTC. It is translated as CASSLVDAGEQFF.

This clone was seen a single time. This chain uses TRBV29-1 with TRBJ1-1; D is possibly TRBD1 (5 bases). Germline CDR1 SQVTM, CDR2 ANQGSEA. The CDR3 spans 13 residues. The ends were cut back, 5 bases at V and 0 bases at J, with 10 bases in the middle. CDR3 protein: CSVPRTLNTEAFF. DNA of the CDR3: TGCAGCGTTCCCCGGACACTGAACACTGAAGCTTTCTTT.

Worth noting for this clone: This specimen includes other DNA sequences encoding the same CDR3. This sequence joins TRBV27 and TRBJ2-7; D ambiguous. Trimming left V 3 bases short and J 0 bases short, with 9 bases between. There are 14 residues in the CDR3. Germline V gene sequence: CDR1 MNHEY, CDR2 SMNVEV (reference sequence). CDR3 nucleotide sequence: TGTGCCAGCAGTTTGGTCCCAAGCTCCTACGAGCAGTACTTC. This encodes CASSLVPSSYEQYF.

This clone was seen a single time. CDR3 loop: CASSILALNTGELFF. CDR3 DNA sequence: TGTGCCAGTAGTATACTAGCATTGAACACCGGGGAGCTGTTTTTT. The rearrangement links TRBV19 to TRBJ2-2; D perhaps matches TRBD2 (5 bases). Deletions cut 2 bases from V and 1 base from J, with 8 bases between. Germline values: CDR1 LNHDA, CDR2 SQIVND (reference sequence). This CDR3 is built from 15 residues. The full variable domain, completed using reference TRBV19 and TRBJ2-2, is DGGITQSPKYLFRKEGQNVTLSCEQNLNHDAMYWYRQDPGQGLRLIYYSQIVNDFQKGDIAEGYSVSREKKESFPLTVTSAQKNPTAFYLCASSILALNTGELFFGEGSRLTVL.

This rearrangement joins TRBV19 to TRBJ2-7; 7 positions agree with TRBD2. The CDR3 contains 14 residues. Germline CDR1 LNHDA, CDR2 SQIVND (reference sequence). V was clipped by 7 bases and J by 1 base; unmatched bases: 7. DNA of the CDR3: TGTGCCAGTAAGGGGACTACGAGTTCCTACGAGCAGTACTTC. This codes for CASKGTTSSYEQYF.

The CDR3 protein is CASSSFTNQPQHF. The DNA for the CDR3 is TGTGCCAGCAGTTCATTTACTAATCAGCCCCAGCATTTT. The chain combines TRBV27 with TRBJ1-5; D uncertain. CDR3 length: 13 amino acids. Per the germline V gene, CDR1 is MNHEY and CDR2 is SMNVEV (reference sequence). Trimming shortened V by 4 bases and J by 4 bases, and 8 bases separated the two germline ends.

In its sample, this clone was seen a few times. J is TRBJ1-2 and V is TRBV28; D is unclear. Trimming cost V 3 bases and J 8 bases, with 10 bases left between them. Germline V gene data show CDR1 as MDHEN and CDR2 as SYDVKM. The CDR3 loop spans 12 amino acids. CDR3: CASSFPAGGYTF. CDR3 coding DNA: TGTGCCAGCAGTTTCCCAGCGGGAGGCTACACCTTC.

The chain is built from TRBV6-2 or TRBV6-3 and TRBJ1-4; D unclear. Germline V lookup: CDR1 MNHEY, CDR2 SVGEGT. V lost 5 bases and J lost 9, with 22 bases in between. The CDR3 spans 16 residues. CDR3 DNA: TGTGCCAGCAGTGTACCCGACTGGTACTCAAATCAAAAACTGTTTTTT. It translates to CASSVPDWYSNQKLFF.

The chain couples TRBV6-5 to TRBJ2-2; 7 nucleotides agree with TRBD1. V lost 7 bases, J lost 5 bases, and 7 bases stayed unmatched. The germline CDR1 and CDR2 sequences are MNHEY and SVGAGI. The CDR3 has 14 amino acids. The CDR3 loop reads CASKGQRMTGELFF. In nucleotides, the CDR3 is TGTGCCAGCAAGGGACAGAGGATGACCGGGGAGCTGTTTTTT.

V gene TRBV11-2 combines with J gene TRBJ1-5; D ambiguous. CDR1 and CDR2 (germline): SGHAT, FQNNGV. The CDR3 runs 16 residues. V was pared by 0 bases and J by 4 bases, with 13 bases between. CDR3 loop: CASSLDYRRMNQPQHF. DNA for the CDR3: TGTGCCAGCAGCTTAGATTATAGACGGATGAATCAGCCCCAGCATTTT.

The V and J genes are TRBV6-2 or TRBV6-3 and TRBJ1-1; D perhaps matches TRBD1 (5 bases). The CDR3 runs 15 residues. The germline gives CDR1 MNHEY, CDR2 SVGEGT. V lost 2 bases and J lost 1, with 11 bases in between. The CDR3 nucleotides are TGTGCCAGCAGTTACCCCGGCGGGGGGAACACTGAAGCTTTCTTT. This codes for CASSYPGGGNTEAFF.